This TCR beta chain was recorded in a study of identical twins. Overall study results and limits: With abundant cord blood beta clonotypes, insertions were fewer; memory repertoires showed no such pattern.

TCRdb used MiXCR to reprocess the 5' RACE reads, holding one entry per CDR3 protein. The sample carries about 530,000 distinct CDR3 sequences, 20% to 25% recorded once. There are a few counts of this clonotype. Its antigen is currently unknown. The germline V gene has CDR1 SGHRS and CDR2 YFSETQ. This CDR3 comprises 14 residues. Trimming shortened V by 4 bases and J by 5 bases, and 16 bases separated the two germline ends. Healthy Caucasians supplied all donations. These sequences were also reported in another study, on yellow fever vaccine responses in identical twins.

This clonotype was sampled from a woman between 18 and 29 years old in good health. The chain recombines TRBV5-1 with TRBJ2-7; tentatively, D is TRBD2 (5 bases). Source material: CD4+ T cells sorted from blood. The CDR3 loop reads CASSLSRGRDEQYF. In DNA, the CDR3 is TGCGCCAGCAGCCTTTCCCGGGGAAGGGACGAGCAGTACTTC.